Described below is a single T cell receptor beta chain sequence and its context. No antigen is known for it. The record has no base qualities; no much larger clone is one base away. This record comes from a study of T cells in Graves' hyperthyroidism and ophthalmopathy (dated by TCRdb to the late 2010s). Turning to the overall study: A discovery cohort of roughly 96 patients, 43 with Graves' ophthalmopathy and over 55 with stable Graves' hyperthyroidism, was used to find distinguishing TCR V-J signatures. Prospective prediction of ophthalmopathy was tested in an independent validation cohort of approximately 19 hyperthyroidism patients and 15 to 17 patients who later progressed to ophthalmopathy. The 100 or so discovery patients were divided at random into training and test sets in a 7:3 ratio. Thyroid tissue and blood T-cell repertoires from roughly six Graves' hyperthyroidism patients were also compared in the study. Following sampling, methimazole starting at 30 mg daily was given to hyperthyroidism patients, and high-dose intravenous methylprednisolone was given to ophthalmopathy patients. The paper reports TCR Vbeta CDR3 sequencing of approximately 140 peripheral blood samples: around 45 ophthalmopathy, about 75 hyperthyroidism and some 17 progressor patients. Here is what the overall study found, with its caveats: Most expanded thyroid clonotypes (frequency above 0.001) were also detected in blood, a finding suggesting that blood repertoires may reflect thyroid immune responses. Sample size was not statistically predetermined, and investigators were not blinded to group allocation. In validation, the model predicted progression to ophthalmopathy with approximately 70% sensitivity and about 72% specificity, a median of approximately 6.5 months before onset. A 13 V-J signature model separated ophthalmopathy from stable hyperthyroidism, with about 88% sensitivity and roughly 81% specificity in cross-validation and 80%/75% in testing.

The TCR beta CDR3 regions were amplified from RNA transcripts. The first round of RT-PCR for the TCR CDR3 was performed with the HTBI primer set and the Qiagen OneStep RT-PCR kit. Libraries were constructed in a second round of multiplex PCR, after which size selection and purification were performed. Libraries were sequenced paired-end with 100 bp reads on an Illumina HiSeq2000. The original methods were these. Raw data were processed with SOAPnuke, discarding reads with adapters, uncalled bases, mean Phred below 15, or no exact constant-primer or identifier match. High-quality paired reads were merged with COPE v1.2.5, and unique nucleotide sequences were defined as clonotypes. Clonotypes were aligned to IMGT TRBV, TRBD and TRBJ reference segments using MiTCR v1.1. Only V-J combinations with frequency above 0.0001, covering about 99% of repertoires, were analysed. The TCS score was defined as F50 (clonal expansion) divided by E x V (chaos), with BLOSUM62-based TCRdist calculated between CDR3 peptides within each V-J. Welch's t-statistics and random forest reduced 500 to 650 V-J features to 13, which were used in a naive Bayes classifier (R e1071). The public reads were reprocessed in TCRdb via fastp at Q25 and MiXCR, keeping in-frame beta chains. Every distinct CDR3 protein forms one entry, paired with its most common genes and DNA. For this entry, the V and J calls and clone size follow TCRdb and not the study's own pipeline. This sample comprises some 510,000 distinct CDR3 sequences, around 46% of them detected only once. The ten largest clones capture 8.2% of the sample.

From its cysteine to its phenylalanine, the CDR3 spans 16 amino acids. Only the CDR3 region is kept as DNA, spanning 48 bases read in frame from base 1. CDR1 and CDR2, per the germline V gene (reference sequence), are SGHNT and YYREEE. Trimming takes 0 bases from V and 8 bases from J, and the germline ends sit 17 bases apart. A patient counted as having stable Graves' hyperthyroidism if no progression to ophthalmopathy occurred over 18 months of follow-up. Hyperthyroidism patients were aged 18 to 65 years and newly diagnosed, with disease duration of less than 2 months. Any patient with an uncontrolled infection, another autoimmune disease, pregnancy or lactation was excluded. Clinical symptoms, serum thyroxine and TRAb, thyroid ultrasound, and orbital computed tomography formed the basis for the diagnoses. Total RNA was extracted using Trizol reagent, and RNA quality was assessed on an Agilent 2100 Bioanalyzer.

The clonotype originates from a woman younger than 30 with Graves' hyperthyroidism. Donor details come from another sample of the same person, matched by shared clones. Recombination joined TRBV5-4 with TRBJ1-4; a tentative D match to TRBD1 spans 6 bases. Sequenced sample: peripheral blood or thyroid tissue (not recorded which). The CDR3 protein: CASSLVAGAVEEKLFF. The DNA sequence is TGTGCCAGCAGCTTGGTGGCAGGGGCGGTGGAAGAAAAACTGTTTTTT.